This TCR beta chain was retrieved from a study of blood T cell repertoires in COVID-19. Ages ranged from about 18 to 89 years, with residence in 20 to 30 US areas. Researchers sorted participants into cohorts using their self-reported clinical history. The method was immunoSEQ multiplex PCR; TCRdb's version includes in-frame clones alone and lacks a portion of them. The sample carries roughly 250,000 clones, around 88% recorded once. The CDR3 is 13 residues long. The germline CDR1 and CDR2 sequences are GTSNPN and SVGIG (reference sequence). Losses at the gene ends were 5 bases for V and 5 bases for J; bases not matched to a gene: 8.

Sequenced material: PBMCs or T cells enriched from blood (not recorded which). The chain joins TRBV30 to TRBJ2-5; the match to TRBD1 covers 7 bases. This TCR derives from a woman aged 40 to 55 with acute COVID-19. The CDR3 spells CAWGTARRETQYF. For the CDR3, the DNA is TGTGCCTGGGGGACAGCGAGAAGGGAGACCCAGTACTTC.